This is a list of T cell receptor beta chains from one sample in a study of technical replicates of blood from a handful of donors. TCRdb keeps only in-frame clones here, not all; method: immunoSEQ multiplex PCR. The sample includes about 68,000 clones, about 97% of them seen just once. Sequencing input: T cells isolated from PBMCs. These receptors were obtained from a human donor in good health. Both conserved end residues are part of each CDR3. The D gene is left open where the match is weak.

TRBD1,TRBV7-9,TRBJ1-4,TGTGCCAGCAGTTACAGGGGAGAAACTAATGAAAAACTGTTTTTT,CASSYRGETNEKLFF
TRBD1,TRBV9,TRBJ2-1,TGTGCCAGCAGCGTAGAAGGGGGCGAGCAGTTCTTC,CASSVEGGEQFF
TRBD1,TRBV7-2,TRBJ2-4,TGTGCCAGCAGCTTGACAGGGGGTAAAAACATTCAGTACTTC,CASSLTGGKNIQYF
-,TRBV9,TRBJ1-1,TGTGCCAGCAGCGTAGCGGACACTGAAGCTTTCTTT,CASSVADTEAFF
-,TRBV7-9,TRBJ2-1,TGTGCCAGCAGCCCCCCTCCTAGAGAGCAGTTCTTC,CASSPPPREQFF
TRBD2,TRBV9,TRBJ2-1,TGTGCCAGCAGCCCACGTAGCGGGAAAGGGTTGGAGCAGTTCTTC,CASSPRSGKGLEQFF
TRBD1,TRBV28,TRBJ2-7,TGTGCCAGCAGTCTAGGGGGCTGGAACTCCTACGAGCAGTACTTC,CASSLGGWNSYEQYF
-,TRBV19,TRBJ2-7,TGTGCCAGTAGTATAACCCAGGGTGTCTCCTACGAGCAGTACTTC,CASSITQGVSYEQYF
TRBD1,TRBV30,TRBJ2-7,TGTGCCTGGAGTGCCGGACAGGGCAGCAACGAGCAGTACTTC,CAWSAGQGSNEQYF
-,TRBV5-1,TRBJ2-2,TGCGCCAGCAGCCTAGACAGCATATACCCCGGGGAGCTGTTTTTT,CASSLDSIYPGELFF